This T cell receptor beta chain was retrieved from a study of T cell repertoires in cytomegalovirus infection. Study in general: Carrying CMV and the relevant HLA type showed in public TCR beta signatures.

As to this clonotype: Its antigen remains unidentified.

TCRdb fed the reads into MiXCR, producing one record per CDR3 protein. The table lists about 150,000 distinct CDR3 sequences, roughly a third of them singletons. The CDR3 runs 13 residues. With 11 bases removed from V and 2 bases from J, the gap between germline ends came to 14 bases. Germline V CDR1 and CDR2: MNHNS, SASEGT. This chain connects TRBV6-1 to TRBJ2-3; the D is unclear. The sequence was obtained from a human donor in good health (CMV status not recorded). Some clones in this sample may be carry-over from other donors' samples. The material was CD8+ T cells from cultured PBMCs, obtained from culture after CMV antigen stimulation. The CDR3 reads CAGSPLTTDTQYF. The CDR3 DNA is TGTGCCGGGTCCCCACTTACCACAGATACGCAGTATTTT.